The T cell receptor (beta chain) described here comes from a study of regulatory T cells in long-lasting Graves disease. V gave up 5 bases and J gave up 6 bases, with 17 bases separating them. This CDR3 spans 14 amino acids. Germline lookup yields CDR1 SGDLS and CDR2 YYNGEE. To make TCR beta libraries, researchers used iRepertoire HTBI primers and Arm-PCR of CDR3 regions. TCRdb recomputed calls from the multiplex PCR reads with MiXCR, one row per CDR3 protein. The data show about 500,000 distinct CDR3 sequences, with 15% to 20% seen just once and 9.5% to 15% held by the top ten. Time point defined: newly diagnosed GD, antithyroid drugs for less than 3 months. From RNA extracted from PBMCs, the TCR library was made. A further study also used this sample, focusing on T cells in Graves' hyperthyroidism and ophthalmopathy. That work states: Ophthalmopathy was predicted by the model a median of roughly 6.6 months ahead of onset.

The material was peripheral blood mononuclear cells (PBMCs), obtained at new diagnosis, from a patient treated with antithyroid drugs. The clonotype was recovered from a man in his forties with Graves disease. The chain joins TRBV9 to TRBJ1-1, with D tentatively TRBD1 (5 bases). The CDR3 here is CASSLNRGGPEAFF. In nucleotides, the CDR3 is TGTGCCAGCAGTCTTAACCGGGGGGGTCCTGAAGCTTTCTTT.